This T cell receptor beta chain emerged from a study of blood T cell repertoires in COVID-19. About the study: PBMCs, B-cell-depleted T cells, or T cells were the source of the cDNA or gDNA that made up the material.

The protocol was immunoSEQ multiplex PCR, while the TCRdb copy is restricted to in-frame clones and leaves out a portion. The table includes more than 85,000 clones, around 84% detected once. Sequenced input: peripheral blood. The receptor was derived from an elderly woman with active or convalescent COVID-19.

The CDR3 reads CAITYKRGQGRNQPQHF. CDR3 sequence (DNA): TGTGCCATCACTTATAAGAGGGGGCAGGGACGCAATCAGCCCCAGCATTTT. The chain is built from TRBV10-3 and TRBJ1-5; 7 bases line up with TRBD1. V lost 7 bases, J lost 2 bases, and 14 bases stayed unmatched. Germline CDR1 is ENHRY and CDR2 is SYGVKD. CDR3 length equals 17 residues.